The 17 T cell receptor beta chains below all came from one sample that was sequenced in a study of identical twins. TCRdb re-analysed the 5' RACE reads in MiXCR, keeping a single row per CDR3 protein. The sample lists around 95,000 distinct CDR3 sequences; 5.9% were seen once. The sample was memory T cells sorted from blood. Receptors were obtained from a woman aged 45-65 years in good health.

This clonotype has a count of ten or more. V is TRBV5-5 and J is TRBJ2-3, with 9 bases matching TRBD2. Germline V gene lookup returns CDR1 SGHKS and CDR2 YYEKEE (reference sequence). The trim removed 0 bases at V and 6 bases at J, leaving 5 bases unmatched. There are 15 residues in the CDR3. The CDR3 region has the DNA TGTGCCAGCAGCTTGGATAGCGGGAGATTGGATACGCAGTATTTT. Residues: CASSLDSGRLDTQYF.

This clonotype was recorded a few times. The chain has TRBV11-3 and TRBJ2-7, with D perhaps TRBD2 (7 bases). Looked up from germline, CDR1 is SGHNT and CDR2 is YENEEA. CDR3 length equals 14 residues. Trimming stripped 8 bases from V and 1 base from J, with 15 bases between. CDR3 bases: TGTGCCAGCGGCTCGGGGGGCACATCCTACGAGCAGTACGTC. Translated: CASGSGGTSYEQYV.

The genes are TRBV5-5 and TRBJ1-2; D is uncertain. Deletions cut 3 bases from V and 2 bases from J, with 14 bases between. This CDR3 comprises 15 residues. In germline, CDR1 is SGHKS, CDR2 YYEKEE (reference sequence). Here the CDR3 reads CASSYTPIANYGYTF. The CDR3 DNA follows: TGTGCCAGCAGCTACACCCCCATCGCGAACTATGGCTACACCTTC.

The sample holds many counts of this clonotype. The chain recombines TRBV7-9 with TRBJ2-3; 7 positions agree with TRBD2. Germline values: CDR1 SEHNR, CDR2 FQNEAQ (reference sequence). CDR3 size: 16 residues. Trimming at V came to 1 base and at J to 0 bases, leaving 4 bases not matched to a gene. CDR3 coding DNA: TGTGCCAGCAGCTTAGTGGCTAGCGGAAGCACAGATACGCAGTATTTT. As protein: CASSLVASGSTDTQYF.

V is TRBV12-3 or TRBV12-4 and J is TRBJ2-5; 8 positions match TRBD2. The trim removed 5 bases at V and 4 bases at J, leaving 6 bases unmatched. The CDR3 contains 14 residues. CDR3 in DNA: TGTGCCAGCAGTCTCCGGACTAGCTTAGAGACCCAGTACTTC. Translating gives CASSLRTSLETQYF.

This clonotype was seen at least ten times. The chain links TRBV12-3 or TRBV12-4 to TRBJ1-4; the D is unclear. With 8 bases removed from V and 5 bases from J, the gap between germline ends came to 12 bases. The CDR3 runs 13 residues. Written as DNA, the CDR3 is TGTGCCAGCCGCCGGGTCTTCAATGAAAAACTGTTTTTT. Its protein is CASRRVFNEKLFF.

The CDR3, as DNA: TGTGCCAGTAGTATCTCTAGCGGGAGAAACGAGCAGTACTTC. It is translated as CASSISSGRNEQYF. The chain joins TRBV19 to TRBJ2-7; 10 bases line up with TRBD2. V gave up 3 bases and J gave up 5 bases; unmatched junction bases: 4. Germline V lookup: CDR1 LNHDA, CDR2 SQIVND (reference sequence). This CDR3 comprises 14 residues.

Many counts were recorded for this clonotype. The chain uses TRBV5-5 and TRBJ2-1; D call uncertain. The CDR3 covers 12 residues. The V gene's germline CDR1 is SGHKS and CDR2 YYEKEE (reference sequence). With 0 bases removed from V and 9 bases from J, the gap between germline ends came to 7 bases. CDR3 bases: TGTGCCAGCAGCTTGGGCACCGGTGAGCAGTTCTTC. This translates into CASSLGTGEQFF.

This clonotype occurred a few times. J is TRBJ1-1 and V is TRBV6-1, with D maybe TRBD1 (5 bases). The germline V gene has CDR1 MNHNS and CDR2 SASEGT. Trimming stripped 3 bases from V and 11 bases from J, with 13 bases between. This CDR3 has 12 residues. The CDR3 loop reads CASSDGPGEAFF. CDR3 DNA sequence: TGTGCCAGCAGTGATGGGCCGGGGGAGGCTTTCTTT.

This clonotype was picked up a small number of times. V and J are TRBV5-1 and TRBJ2-3; D tentatively reads TRBD1 or TRBD2 (5 bases each). CDR3 length: 16 residues. Trimming took off 7 bases at V and 3 bases at J, with 21 bases between the two ends. Germline V gives CDR1 SGHRS, CDR2 YFSETQ. The CDR3 region has the DNA TGCGCCAGCGCCGAACGAGGGGAACTTTCAACAGATACGCAGTATTTT. As protein: CASAERGELSTDTQYF.

V and J are TRBV7-8 and TRBJ2-1, with TRBD2 matching 8 bases. With V trimmed by 8 bases and J by 7 bases, 13 bases remained unmatched. This CDR3 comprises 15 residues. The V gene's germline CDR1 is SGHVS and CDR2 FQNEAQ. The chain's CDR3 is CASGSQRERKNEQFF. The CDR3, as DNA: TGTGCCAGCGGCTCCCAGCGGGAGCGGAAGAATGAGCAGTTCTTC.

This clonotype has ten or more counts. J is TRBJ2-5 and V is TRBV20-1; the D gene is possibly TRBD2 (6 bases). CDR3 length: 12 residues. V was pared by 5 bases and J by 2 bases, with 9 bases between. Germline V gene lookup returns CDR1 DFQATT and CDR2 SNEGSKA (reference sequence). CDR3 sequence reads: CSAPGDQETQYF. The CDR3 region has the DNA TGCAGTGCTCCGGGAGATCAAGAGACCCAGTACTTC.

This clonotype was recorded at least ten times. CDR3 sequence: CASSLVQGMGEQYF. The CDR3 nucleotides are TGTGCCAGCAGCTTAGTGCAGGGGATGGGGGAGCAGTACTTC. The chain employs TRBV7-9 and TRBJ2-7, with a possible D match to TRBD1 (6 bases). This CDR3 spans 14 amino acids. From germline, CDR1 is SEHNR and CDR2 FQNEAQ (reference sequence). Trimming removed 1 base from V and 7 bases from J, with 14 bases in between.

This clonotype was counted at least ten times. The chain is built from TRBV4-1 and TRBJ1-1; 7 nucleotides agree with TRBD1. The CDR3 totals 11 residues. V shed 4 bases and J 7 bases; nucleotides not matched to a gene: 0. Germline CDR1 reads MGHRA; CDR2 reads YSYEKL. CDR3 DNA: TGCGCCAGCAGCCGGGACAGTGAAGCTTTCTTT. Translated, it gives CASSRDSEAFF.

This clonotype has at least ten counts. CDR3 coding DNA: TGTGCCAGCAGTTTTGACTCGTCGGTTCAGTTCTTC. Residues: CASSFDSSVQFF. The chain is built from TRBV12-3 or TRBV12-4 and TRBJ2-1, with unresolved D. This CDR3 spans 12 amino acids. The V end was cut by 3 bases, the J end by 13 bases, with 13 bases between.

CDR3 sequence reads: CASSFSGRLGDEQFF. The CDR3 bases are TGTGCCAGCAGTTTCAGCGGGAGGCTCGGGGATGAGCAGTTCTTC. V gene TRBV27 combines with J gene TRBJ2-1; 9 nucleotides agree with TRBD2. The germline gives CDR1 MNHEY, CDR2 SMNVEV (reference sequence). The CDR3 has 15 amino acids. J gave up 8 bases and V 3 bases, and 8 bases lay outside the gene matches.

This clonotype has a count of ten or more. The chain links TRBV10-3 to TRBJ2-2; D gene unclear. Germline CDR1 and CDR2: ENHRY and SYGVKD. Trimming took 6 bases from V and 0 from J, leaving 8 bases between them. The CDR3 covers 14 residues. CDR3 region: CAISRPPNTGELFF. The CDR3 DNA is TGTGCCATCAGCAGGCCGCCGAACACCGGGGAGCTGTTTTTT.